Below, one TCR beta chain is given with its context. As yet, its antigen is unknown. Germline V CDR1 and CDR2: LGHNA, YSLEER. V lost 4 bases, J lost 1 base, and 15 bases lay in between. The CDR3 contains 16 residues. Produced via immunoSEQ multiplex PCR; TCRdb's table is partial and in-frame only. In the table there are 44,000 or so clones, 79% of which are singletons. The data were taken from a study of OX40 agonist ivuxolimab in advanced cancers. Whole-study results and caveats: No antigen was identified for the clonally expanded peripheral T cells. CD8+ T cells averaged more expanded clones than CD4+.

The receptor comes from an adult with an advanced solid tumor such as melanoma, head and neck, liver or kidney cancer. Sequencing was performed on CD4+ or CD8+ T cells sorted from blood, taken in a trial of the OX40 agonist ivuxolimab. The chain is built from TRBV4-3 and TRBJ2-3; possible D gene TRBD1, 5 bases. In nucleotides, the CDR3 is TGCGCCAGCAGCCGATCGCCTGGCAGGGGCACAGATACGCAGTATTTT. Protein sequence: CASSRSPGRGTDTQYF.